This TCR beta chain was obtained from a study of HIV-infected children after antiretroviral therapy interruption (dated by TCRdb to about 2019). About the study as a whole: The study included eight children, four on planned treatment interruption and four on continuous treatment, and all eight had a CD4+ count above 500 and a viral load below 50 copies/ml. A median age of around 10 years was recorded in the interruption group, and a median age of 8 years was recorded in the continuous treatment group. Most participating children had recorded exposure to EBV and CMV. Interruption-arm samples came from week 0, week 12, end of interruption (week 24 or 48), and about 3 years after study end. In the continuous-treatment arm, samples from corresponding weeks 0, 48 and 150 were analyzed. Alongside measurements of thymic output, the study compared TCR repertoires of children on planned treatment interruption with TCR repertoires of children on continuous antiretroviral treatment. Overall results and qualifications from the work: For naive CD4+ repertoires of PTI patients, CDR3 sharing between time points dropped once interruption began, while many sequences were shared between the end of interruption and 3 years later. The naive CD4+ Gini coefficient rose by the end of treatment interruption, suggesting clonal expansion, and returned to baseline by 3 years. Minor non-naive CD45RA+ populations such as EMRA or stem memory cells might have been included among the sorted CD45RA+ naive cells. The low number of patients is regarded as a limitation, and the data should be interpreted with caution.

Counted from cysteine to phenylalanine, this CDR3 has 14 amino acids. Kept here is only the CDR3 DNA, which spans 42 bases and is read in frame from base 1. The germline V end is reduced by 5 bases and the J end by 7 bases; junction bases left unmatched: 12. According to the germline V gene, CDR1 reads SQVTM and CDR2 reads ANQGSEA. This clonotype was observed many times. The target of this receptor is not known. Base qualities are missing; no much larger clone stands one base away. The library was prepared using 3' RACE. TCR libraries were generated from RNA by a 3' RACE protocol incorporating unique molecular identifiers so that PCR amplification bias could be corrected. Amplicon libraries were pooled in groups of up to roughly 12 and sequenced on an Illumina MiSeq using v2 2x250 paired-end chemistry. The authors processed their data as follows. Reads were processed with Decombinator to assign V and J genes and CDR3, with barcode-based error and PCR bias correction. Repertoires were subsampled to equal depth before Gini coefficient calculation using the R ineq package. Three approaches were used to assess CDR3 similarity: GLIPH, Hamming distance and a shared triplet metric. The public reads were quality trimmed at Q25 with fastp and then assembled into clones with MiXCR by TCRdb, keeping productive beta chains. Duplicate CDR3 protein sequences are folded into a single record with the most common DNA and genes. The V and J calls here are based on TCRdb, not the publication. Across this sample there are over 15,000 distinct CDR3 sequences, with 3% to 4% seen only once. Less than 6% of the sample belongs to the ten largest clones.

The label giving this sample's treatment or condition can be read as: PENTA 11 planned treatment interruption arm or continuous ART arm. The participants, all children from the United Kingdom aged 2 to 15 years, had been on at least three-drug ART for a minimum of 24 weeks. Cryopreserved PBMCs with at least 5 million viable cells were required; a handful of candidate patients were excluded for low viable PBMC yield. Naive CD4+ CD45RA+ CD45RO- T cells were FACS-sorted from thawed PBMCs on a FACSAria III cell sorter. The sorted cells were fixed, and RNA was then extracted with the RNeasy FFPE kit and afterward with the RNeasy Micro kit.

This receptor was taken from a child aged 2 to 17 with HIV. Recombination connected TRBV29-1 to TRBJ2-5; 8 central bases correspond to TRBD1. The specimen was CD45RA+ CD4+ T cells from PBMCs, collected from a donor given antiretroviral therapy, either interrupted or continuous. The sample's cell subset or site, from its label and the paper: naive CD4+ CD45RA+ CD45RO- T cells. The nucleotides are TGCAGCGTTTTCCTCGGGCAGGGGGCAGGGACCCAGTACTTC. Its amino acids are CSVFLGQGAGTQYF.